Listed here are 32 T cell receptor beta chains from one sample, sequenced in a study of radiation and T cells in renal cell carcinoma. Time point given: blood 4 weeks post-SBRT, at nephrectomy. Treatment of the sample: 15 Gy SBRT to primary tumor, nephrectomy 4 weeks later. TCRdb's table, derived via immunoSEQ multiplex PCR, lists solely in-frame clones and lacks some. The sample lists tens of thousands of clones; roughly 82% were seen once. This specimen consisted of blood, obtained from a patient whose treatment included radiotherapy and nephrectomy. The receptors originated from a woman in her sixties or seventies with renal cell carcinoma.

This clone has a handful of counts. The chain has TRBV19 and TRBJ1-6; 12 positions agree with TRBD1. The CDR3 spans 15 residues. Germline V CDR1 and CDR2: LNHDA, SQIVND (reference sequence). V trimming: 10 bases; J trimming: 10 bases; junction bases outside the gene matches: 11. The CDR3 here is CATSLGQGARSPLHF. The CDR3 coding sequence is TGTGCCACCTCCCTGGGACAGGGGGCCAGGTCACCCCTCCACTTT.

The chain links TRBV19 to TRBJ1-2; D remains ambiguous. Trimming removed 11 bases at V and 5 bases at J, with 9 bases between. This CDR3 has 10 amino acids. Germline lookup yields CDR1 LNHDA and CDR2 SQIVND (reference sequence). Here the CDR3 DNA reads TGTGCCCAGGCGGGGTATGGCTACACCTTC. This sequence encodes CAQAGYGYTF.

This rearrangement joins TRBV6-5 to TRBJ1-1, with D unclear. This CDR3 region has 11 residues. The V end lost 2 bases, the J end lost 5 bases, and 3 bases lay between the germline ends. Germline V gene data show CDR1 as MNHEY and CDR2 as SVGAGI. The CDR3 sequence: CASSYATEAFF. Here the CDR3 DNA reads TGTGCCAGCAGTTACGCTACTGAAGCTTTCTTT.

V gene TRBV4-1 combines with J gene TRBJ2-3, with D possibly matching TRBD1 (6 bases). This CDR3 has 16 amino acids. Germline values: CDR1 MGHRA, CDR2 YSYEKL. V lost 1 base to trimming and J lost 3 bases, with 14 bases between them. The CDR3 here is CASSQGLTGRTDTQYF. Here the CDR3 DNA reads TGCGCCAGCAGCCAAGGATTAACAGGGCGGACAGATACGCAGTATTTT.

The chain joins TRBV5-1 to TRBJ2-5; D may be TRBD1 (5 bases). CDR1 and CDR2 from the germline V gene are SGHRS and YFSETQ. The CDR3 loop spans 15 amino acids. V dropped 3 bases and J dropped 4 bases, with 16 bases sitting between them. CDR3 sequence reads: CASSWLGRVSETQYF. CDR3 nucleotide sequence: TGCGCCAGCAGCTGGCTCGGCAGGGTATCAGAGACCCAGTACTTC.

The V call is TRBV7-8, the J call TRBJ2-7; D unclear. Germline V gene sequence: CDR1 SGHVS, CDR2 FQNEAQ. V lost 0 bases to trimming and J lost 3 bases, with 6 bases between them. CDR3 length: 13 residues. CDR3 bases: TGTGCCAGCAGCTTAGCAAGTCTCTACGAGCAGTACTTC. Amino acid sequence: CASSLASLYEQYF.

J is TRBJ2-3 and V is TRBV27; no clear D. The V and J ends lost 3 bases and 2 bases respectively, with 9 bases between them. This CDR3 contains 14 residues. Germline assignment: CDR1 MNHEY and CDR2 SMNVEV (reference sequence). DNA of the CDR3: TGTGCCAGCAGTTTGCGGACCTCCACAGATACGCAGTATTTT. Protein sequence: CASSLRTSTDTQYF.

This rearrangement joins TRBV29-1 to TRBJ2-7, with D perhaps matching TRBD2 (6 bases). Germline CDR1 is SQVTM and CDR2 is ANQGSEA. The V end was cut by 3 bases, the J end by 6 bases, with 12 bases between. The CDR3 is made up of 12 amino acids. Written as DNA, the CDR3 is TGCAGCGTTGACAAAGGAGGGACCGAGCAGTACTTC. This codes for CSVDKGGTEQYF.

The chain joins TRBV4-2 to TRBJ2-1; maybe TRBD2 (5 bases). Germline-derived CDR1 and CDR2 are LGHNA and YNFKEQ. Trimming cost V 4 bases and J 9 bases, with 13 bases left between them. The CDR3 sequence is 13 residues long. CDR3 sequence (DNA): TGTGCCAGCAGCCGCGGCGAGGGTAGTGAGCAGTTCTTC. Protein product: CASSRGEGSEQFF.

V is TRBV11-2 and J is TRBJ2-2, with TRBD2 matching over 14 bases. From germline, CDR1 is SGHAT and CDR2 FQNNGV. Germline trimming cut 2 bases from V and 5 bases from J; bases unmatched to any gene: 7. The CDR3 has 18 amino acids. The CDR3: CASSLPPGLAGDTGELFF. In DNA, the CDR3 is TGTGCCAGCAGCTTACCCCCGGGACTAGCGGGAGATACCGGGGAGCTGTTTTTT.

This chain joins TRBV7-9 and TRBJ1-1; D might be TRBD1 (5 bases). The V end lost 5 bases, the J end lost 6 bases, and 10 bases lay between the germline ends. The CDR3 contains 12 residues. The germline gives CDR1 SEHNR, CDR2 FQNEAQ (reference sequence). The CDR3 DNA follows: TGTGCCAGCAGCCTCGGGGGGTCTGAAGCTTTCTTT. This gives the protein CASSLGGSEAFF.

The chain has TRBV6-1 and TRBJ1-2, with 10 bases fitting TRBD1. CDR3 length: 15 amino acids. The trim removed 3 bases at V and 2 bases at J, leaving 3 bases unmatched. The germline gives CDR1 MNHNS, CDR2 SASEGT. The CDR3 sequence: CASSDRTGGNYGYTF. The CDR3 nucleotides read TGTGCCAGCAGTGATCGGACAGGGGGAAACTATGGCTACACCTTC.

The rearrangement links TRBV7-8 to TRBJ1-5; 7 bases map to TRBD1. V lost 6 bases and J lost 1; bases outside the gene matches: 12. This CDR3 is built from 17 residues. The V gene's germline CDR1 is SGHVS and CDR2 FQNEAQ. The CDR3 region is CASSILQGGESNQPQHF. Here the CDR3 DNA reads TGTGCCAGCAGTATACTTCAGGGGGGGGAGAGCAATCAGCCCCAGCATTTT.

This clone occurred a few times. The V call is TRBV10-2, the J call TRBJ1-6; no reliable D call. The CDR3 runs 14 residues. The germline V gene encodes CDR1 WSHSY and CDR2 SAAADI. Trimming removed 4 bases from V and 6 bases from J, with 10 bases in between. The CDR3 loop reads CASSVEGSNSPLHF. The CDR3 DNA is TGCGCCAGCAGTGTAGAGGGAAGTAATTCACCCCTCCACTTT.

The CDR3 reads CASSWAGKANTEAFF. CDR3 DNA: TGTGCCAGCAGCTGGGCAGGGAAGGCGAACACTGAAGCTTTCTTT. This chain links TRBV7-8 with TRBJ1-1; the D gene is possibly TRBD1 (5 bases). CDR3 length: 15 amino acids. V dropped 4 bases and J dropped 1 base, with 13 bases sitting between them. The V gene's germline CDR1 is SGHVS and CDR2 FQNEAQ.

This clone was counted a single time. The chain employs TRBV11-3 and TRBJ1-2; D perhaps matches TRBD1 (5 bases). This CDR3 is 10 amino acids long. The germline CDR1 and CDR2 sequences are SGHNT and YENEEA. V was cut by 9 bases and J by 8 bases, with 10 bases left in between. This chain's CDR3 is CASRGDGYTF. The CDR3 coding sequence is TGTGCCAGTCGGGGCGACGGCTACACCTTC.

V is TRBV5-1 and J is TRBJ2-7; D is unresolved. Between the trimmed V and J ends, which lost 0 bases and 1 base, there was a span of 8 bases. The CDR3 has 14 amino acids. The germline V gene encodes CDR1 SGHRS and CDR2 YFSETQ. CDR3 in DNA: TGCGCCAGCAGCTTGGGACACAATTCCTACGAGCAGTACTTC. The encoded protein is CASSLGHNSYEQYF.

In this sample, this clone turned up once. This rearrangement joins TRBV4-1 to TRBJ2-1; 7 nucleotides align to TRBD1. There are 16 residues in the CDR3. With 4 bases clipped from V and 3 bases from J, the junction kept 9 bases outside the gene matches. Germline CDR1 is MGHRA and CDR2 is YSYEKL. This CDR3 reads CASSPIRDSFYNEQFF. The CDR3 coding sequence is TGCGCCAGCAGCCCAATCCGGGACAGTTTCTACAATGAGCAGTTCTTC.

This clone was counted a few times. V usage is TRBV5-8 and J usage is TRBJ2-1; either TRBD1 or TRBD2 may fit D (6 bases each). Trimming stripped 3 bases from V and 1 base from J, with 17 bases between. Germline CDR1 SGHTS, CDR2 YDEGEE. The CDR3 is 17 amino acids. The chain's CDR3 is CASSSDGGVLSYNEQFF. CDR3 in DNA: TGTGCCAGCAGCTCAGACGGGGGCGTACTTTCCTACAATGAGCAGTTCTTC.

J is TRBJ1-1 and V is TRBV6-1; D gene uncertain. Trimming stripped 5 bases from V and 8 bases from J, with 15 bases between. The CDR3 runs to 13 residues. Germline CDR1 MNHNS, CDR2 SASEGT. CDR3 in amino acids: CASSSGPGAEAFF. The CDR3 DNA reads as TGTGCCAGCAGTTCTGGGCCCGGAGCCGAAGCTTTCTTT.

V usage is TRBV7-8 and J usage is TRBJ2-1, with 8 bases fitting TRBD2. This CDR3 comprises 13 residues. Germline V CDR1 and CDR2: SGHVS, FQNEAQ. Germline trimming cut 1 base from V and 10 bases from J; bases unmatched to any gene: 3. CDR3 loop: CASSLGAGVEQFF. The CDR3 bases are TGTGCCAGCAGCTTAGGAGCGGGAGTAGAGCAGTTCTTC. Complete variable domain (other parts from reference TRBV7-8 and TRBJ2-1): GAGVSQSPRYKVAKRGQDVALRCDPISGHVSLFWYQQALGQGPEFLTYFQNEAQLDKSGLPSDRFFAERPEGSVSTLKIQRTQQEDSAVYLCASSLGAGVEQFFGPGTRLTVL.

The rearrangement links TRBV5-8 to TRBJ2-2, with D uncertain. The CDR3 contains 16 residues. Trimming pared 4 bases from V and 0 bases from J, leaving 13 bases between. The germline V gene has CDR1 SGHTS and CDR2 YDEGEE. The DNA for the CDR3 is TGTGCCAGCAGCCCGCTCGACCGAGCGAACACCGGGGAGCTGTTTTTT. Translation gives CASSPLDRANTGELFF.

The chain couples TRBV5-4 to TRBJ1-1; D unclear. This CDR3 region has 12 residues. Trimming removed 4 bases at V and 3 bases at J, with 7 bases between. Germline V gene data show CDR1 as SGHNT and CDR2 as YYREEE (reference sequence). The CDR3 region has the DNA TGTGCCAGCAGCCTTAGCCACACTGAAGCTTTCTTT. The encoded protein is CASSLSHTEAFF.

The chain joins TRBV19 to TRBJ1-1; no reliable D call. Germline CDR1 and CDR2: LNHDA and SQIVND (reference sequence). V was trimmed by 6 bases and J by 7 bases, leaving 9 bases between them. This CDR3 spans 11 amino acids. In DNA form, the CDR3 reads TGTGCCAGTAGCCGAAGATATGAAGCTTTCTTT. It translates to CASSRRYEAFF. The full variable domain, its missing parts supplied by reference TRBV19 and TRBJ1-1, is DGGITQSPKYLFRKEGQNVTLSCEQNLNHDAMYWYRQDPGQGLRLIYYSQIVNDFQKGDIAEGYSVSREKKESFPLTVTSAQKNPTAFYLCASSRRYEAFFGQGTRLTVV.

The chain combines TRBV18 with TRBJ2-1; D might be TRBD1 (6 bases). The V gene's germline CDR1 is KGHSH and CDR2 LQKENI. The germline V and J ends were trimmed by 3 bases and 6 bases, with 18 bases remaining between them. CDR3 length equals 16 residues. CDR3 sequence: CASSPTGPLGGNEQFF. The CDR3, as DNA: TGTGCCAGCTCACCTACCGGGCCCTTAGGGGGCAATGAGCAGTTCTTC.

The genes are TRBV5-5 and TRBJ2-7, with 10 nucleotides matching TRBD2. The ends lost 4 bases at V and 2 bases at J; junction bases unmatched: 3. The germline V gene has CDR1 SGHKS and CDR2 YYEKEE (reference sequence). This CDR3 has 14 amino acids. CDR3 residues: CASSPTSGPYEQYF. In nucleotides, the CDR3 is TGTGCCAGCAGCCCGACTAGCGGGCCCTACGAGCAGTACTTC.

The V call is TRBV2, the J call TRBJ2-1; 7 nucleotides agree with TRBD1. CDR3 size: 18 residues. Germline CDR1 SNHLY, CDR2 FYNNEI. V dropped 3 bases and J dropped 0; count of bases not matched to a gene: 11. This chain's CDR3 is CASSDLTGKGRSYNEQFF. In DNA, the CDR3 is TGTGCCAGCAGTGATTTGACAGGGAAGGGTCGCTCCTACAATGAGCAGTTCTTC.

V gene TRBV30 combines with J gene TRBJ2-3; 8 nucleotides line up with TRBD1. After removal of 2 bases from V and 3 bases from J, the junction contained 10 bases not matched to a gene. This CDR3 spans 16 amino acids. Germline values: CDR1 GTSNPN, CDR2 SVGIG (reference sequence). The DNA for the CDR3 is TGTGCCTGGAGTAGGGCGCAGGGGGCGCGGACAGATACGCAGTATTTT. Residues: CAWSRAQGARTDTQYF.

The gene calls are TRBV5-1 and TRBJ1-1, with D perhaps matching TRBD1 (5 bases). V was pared by 3 bases and J by 0 bases, with 12 bases between. The germline V gene has CDR1 SGHRS and CDR2 YFSETQ. The CDR3 contains 15 residues. This CDR3 is CASSSPTALNTEAFF. The CDR3 nucleotides read TGCGCCAGCAGCTCCCCGACAGCCCTGAACACTGAAGCTTTCTTT.

This clone has a count of ten or more. V is TRBV27 and J is TRBJ1-6; D is ambiguous. CDR1 is MNHEY, CDR2 SMNVEV, per germline (reference sequence). This CDR3 region has 13 residues. The germline V and J ends were trimmed by 4 bases and 15 bases, with 16 bases remaining between them. The CDR3, as DNA: TGTGCCAGCAGTTACGAGCCCGCCGGGGACCTCCACTTT. This sequence encodes CASSYEPAGDLHF.

The chain links TRBV4-2 to TRBJ2-3, with TRBD1 identical over 7 bases. Germline V gene sequence: CDR1 LGHNA, CDR2 YNFKEQ. This CDR3 is 16 amino acids long. The ends lost 0 bases at V and 2 bases at J; junction bases unmatched: 5. The CDR3 nucleotides are TGTGCCAGCAGCCAAGATACGGGACAGCTCACAGATACGCAGTATTTT. It translates to CASSQDTGQLTDTQYF.

The CDR3 coding sequence is TGTGCCAGCATCCTCTTACAGGGGGCCCAGTACTTC. Amino acid sequence: CASILLQGAQYF. This chain links TRBV2 with TRBJ2-5; 8 positions agree with TRBD1. The CDR3 runs 12 residues. V was clipped by 7 bases and J by 9 bases; unmatched bases: 7. CDR1 and CDR2 (germline): SNHLY, FYNNEI.